Listed below are T cell receptor beta chains from one sample, sequenced in a study of T cells after yellow fever vaccination. Via MiXCR, TCRdb re-called the 5' RACE reads, giving one row per CDR3 protein. Here the sample spans about 320,000 distinct CDR3 sequences, around 6.8% being singletons. The specimen was PBMCs, collected roughly seven weeks after the first yellow fever vaccination. These receptors all come from a man aged 18 to 35 who received the YFV17D yellow fever vaccine. Each CDR3 is given with its conserved first and last residue. The D gene is left open where the match is weak. Part of the rows lack a size; the others show once, few, many or a class for expanded clones.

TRBV5-1	few	18	-	TRBJ2-5	CASSWPLGGRRQQETQYF	TGCGCCAGCAGCTGGCCTCTGGGGGGGCGTCGTCAACAAGAGACCCAGTACTTC
TRBV5-1	few	14	-	TRBJ2-7	CASSFTTSTYEQYF	TGCGCCAGCAGCTTCACAACCTCAACCTACGAGCAGTACTTC
TRBV5-1	-	16	-	TRBJ2-2	CASSPPVDGVIGELFF	TGCGCCAGCAGCCCACCCGTCGACGGGGTCATAGGGGAGCTGTTTTTT
TRBV6-2/TRBV6-3	few	15	-	TRBJ2-3	CASSSRRGYTDTQYF	TGTGCCAGCAGTTCGCGCCGGGGCTACACAGATACGCAGTATTTT
TRBV5-4	-	14	-	TRBJ2-7	CASSFVGSSYEQYF	TGTGCCAGCAGCTTCGTGGGGAGCTCCTACGAGCAGTACTTC
TRBV28	-	12	-	TRBJ2-3	CASSGGADTQYF	TGTGCCAGCAGTGGCGGGGCAGATACGCAGTATTTT
TRBV3-1	-	14	-	TRBJ1-5	CASSPQGIGQPQHF	TGTGCCAGCAGCCCTCAGGGGATCGGGCAGCCCCAGCATTTT
TRBV5-6	few	16	TRBD2	TRBJ2-1	CASSLALAGGLNEQFF	TGTGCCAGCAGCTTGGCACTAGCGGGGGGACTCAATGAGCAGTTCTTC
TRBV18	few	15	-	TRBJ2-1	CASSPRSQNVNEQFF	TGTGCCAGCTCACCAAGGTCGCAGAACGTCAATGAGCAGTTCTTC
TRBV20-1	few	15	TRBD2	TRBJ2-1	CSARKRGGPYNEQFF	TGCAGTGCTAGAAAACGGGGGGGCCCCTACAATGAGCAGTTCTTC
TRBV5-1	many	15	-	TRBJ1-5	CASSLAGYSNQPQHF	TGTGCCAGCAGTTTGGCCGGGTATAGCAATCAGCCCCAGCATTTT
TRBV5-4	-	18	TRBD1	TRBJ2-6	CASRTGTGGFSGANVLTF	TGTGCCAGCAGAACCGGGACAGGAGGGTTCTCTGGGGCCAACGTCCTGACTTTC
TRBV5-8	-	12	-	TRBJ1-2	CASSLVRSGYTF	TGTGCCAGCAGCTTGGTCAGGTCCGGCTACACCTTC
TRBV9	many	14	-	TRBJ1-6	CASTPGLENSPLHF	TGTGCCAGCACCCCGGGGCTGGAAAATTCACCCCTCCACTTT
TRBV4-3	-	15	TRBD1	TRBJ1-2	CASSQERVTGGGYTF	TGCGCCAGCAGCCAAGAGCGGGTGACAGGGGGAGGCTACACCTTC
TRBV9	few	13	-	TRBJ1-5	CASSVGWQQPQHF	TGTGCCAGCAGCGTAGGGTGGCAACAGCCCCAGCATTTT
TRBV11-2	few	18	TRBD2	TRBJ2-2	CASGSLGLAVSNTGELFF	TGTGCCAGCGGTTCCCTGGGACTAGCGGTATCGAACACCGGGGAGCTGTTTTTT
TRBV20-1	few	14	TRBD2	TRBJ2-3	CSASPGLFLDTQYF	TGCAGTGCTAGTCCGGGACTATTCTTGGATACGCAGTATTTT
TRBV20-1	few	15	TRBD1	TRBJ2-5	CSARTGTDHWETQYF	TGCAGTGCTAGGACCGGGACAGACCATTGGGAGACCCAGTACTTC
TRBV27	-	15	-	TRBJ1-1	CASSTWTHRGTEAFF	TGTGCCAGCAGCACATGGACTCACCGGGGGACTGAAGCTTTCTTT
TRBV29-1	few	15	-	TRBJ1-2	CSVEGAAETYYGYTF	TGCAGCGTTGAAGGGGCGGCGGAAACATACTATGGCTACACCTTC
TRBV7-6	few	18	TRBD1	TRBJ2-6	CASSRSRTGDSGANVLTF	TGTGCCAGCAGCAGGTCCCGGACAGGGGATTCCGGGGCCAACGTCCTGACTTTC
TRBV6-2/TRBV6-3	few	13	TRBD2	TRBJ2-3	CASSGLAGDTQYF	TGTGCCAGCAGTGGACTAGCGGGCGATACGCAGTATTTT
TRBV2	few	13	-	TRBJ2-5	CASSGQLGETQYF	TGTGCCAGCAGCGGACAGTTGGGGGAGACCCAGTACTTC
TRBV12-3/TRBV12-4	-	13	-	TRBJ2-5	CASSFPGVETQYF	TGTGCCAGCAGTTTTCCGGGTGTAGAGACCCAGTACTTC
TRBV19	few	15	-	TRBJ2-1	CASSPQTDFYNEQFF	TGTGCCAGTAGTCCCCAGACTGATTTCTACAATGAGCAGTTCTTC
TRBV5-1	many	14	TRBD1	TRBJ2-1	CASSFTGVGNEQFF	TGCGCCAGCAGCTTTACAGGGGTGGGCAATGAGCAGTTCTTC
TRBV20-1	few	12	-	TRBJ1-4	CSAAGLNEKLFF	TGCAGTGCTGCAGGGCTTAATGAAAAACTGTTTTTT
TRBV12-3/TRBV12-4	many	14	-	TRBJ2-6	CASTKSAGANVLTF	TGTGCCAGCACCAAGAGTGCCGGGGCCAACGTCCTGACTTTC
TRBV21-1	-	15	-	TRBJ2-1	CASSPGSGGWGEQFF	TGTGCCAGCAGCCCGGGTAGCGGGGGTTGGGGTGAGCAGTTCTTC
TRBV10-2	-	14	-	TRBJ1-4	CASRDPSTNEKLFF	TGCGCCAGCAGGGACCCCTCAACTAATGAAAAACTGTTTTTT
TRBV4-1	few	15	-	TRBJ2-3	CASSPGRGAPDTQYF	TGCGCCAGCTCGCCGGGGCGAGGGGCACCAGATACGCAGTATTTT
TRBV7-9	few	13	-	TRBJ2-1	CASSGGRYNEQFF	TGTGCCAGCAGTGGGGGGAGATACAATGAGCAGTTCTTC
TRBV12-3/TRBV12-4	-	15	TRBD1	TRBJ1-2	CASKSSDRGDYGYTF	TGTGCCAGCAAATCCTCTGACAGGGGCGACTATGGCTACACCTTC
TRBV4-1	-	15	TRBD2	TRBJ2-2	CASSHPGGNTGELFF	TGCGCCAGCAGCCATCCGGGGGGGAACACCGGGGAGCTGTTTTTT
TRBV7-9	-	13	-	TRBJ1-4	CASSVLRNEKLFF	TGTGCCAGCAGTGTCCTCCGTAATGAAAAACTGTTTTTT
TRBV11-2	-	14	-	TRBJ2-5	CASSPYKLQETQYF	TGTGCCAGCAGCCCTTATAAGCTCCAAGAGACCCAGTACTTC
TRBV2	few	14	-	TRBJ2-2	CASVYRASTGELFF	TGTGCCAGCGTCTACCGGGCAAGCACCGGGGAGCTGTTTTTT
TRBV5-1	-	15	TRBD2	TRBJ2-3	CASSPSGIRADTQYF	TGCGCCAGCAGCCCTAGCGGGATCCGAGCAGATACGCAGTATTTT
TRBV5-5	-	15	TRBD1	TRBJ2-7	CASSRRDSVLYEQYF	TGTGCCAGCAGCCGCCGGGACAGTGTCCTGTACGAGCAGTACTTC
TRBV5-6	-	14	-	TRBJ1-4	CASSSYFGDEKPFF	TGTGCCAGCAGCTCTTACTTCGGTGATGAAAAACCGTTTTTT